A selection of T cell receptor beta chains follows, all from one sample in a study of T-cell memory formation after mild COVID-19. TCRdb recomputed calls from the 5' RACE reads with MiXCR, one row per CDR3 protein. The sample shows around 340,000 distinct CDR3 sequences, approximately 15% of them seen only once. Sequenced input: PBMCs or a T cell subset sorted from them (not recorded which). The receptors here all came from a man between 18 and 35 years old who had mild COVID-19 (a few samples of this study predate the infection). Cell type and time point are not known. CDR3s leave out the opening cysteine and the closing phenylalanine or tryptophan.

V	J	CDR3
TRBV9	TRBJ2-1	ASSVWGDNEQF
TRBV20-1	TRBJ1-1	SASPPPGQLAF
TRBV7-2	TRBJ2-3	ASSPTLDTQY
TRBV5-6	TRBJ1-5	ASILATGNQPQH
TRBV4-1	TRBJ2-3	ASSQYSRSQGLPDTQY
TRBV19	TRBJ2-1	ASSRLAGYGNEQF
TRBV11-2	TRBJ1-1	ASSLRMGTEAF
TRBV5-1	TRBJ2-3	ASSFPIEQAGDTQY
TRBV7-9	TRBJ1-2	ASVESGQADYGYT
TRBV6-1	TRBJ1-1	ASSEWGNGAAIEAF
TRBV11-2	TRBJ2-1	ASSPRTLGGVYNEQF
TRBV12-3/TRBV12-4	TRBJ1-3	ASSSLYTGTGSSGNTIY
TRBV10-3	TRBJ1-2	AISDTFSYGYT
TRBV18	TRBJ2-3	ASSLGTQGDTQY
TRBV6-2/TRBV6-3	TRBJ1-2	ASSFRQSYGYT
TRBV10-3	TRBJ1-3	AISGGESGNTIY
TRBV5-1	TRBJ2-3	ASRVPGLATDTQY
TRBV6-5	TRBJ2-7	ASSYSPAVRGEQY
TRBV6-5	TRBJ1-1	ASSSRGLPEAF
TRBV20-1	TRBJ2-3	SASGAASGGDTQY
TRBV11-2	TRBJ1-1	ASSLGSLSPMNTEAF
TRBV5-1	TRBJ2-5	ASSLGTGSGKETQY
TRBV20-1	TRBJ1-1	SARDDNRGLLRFTEAF
TRBV7-9	TRBJ2-3	ASSNRDRGADTQY
TRBV6-5	TRBJ1-6	ASSVTTGVGTAPLH
TRBV7-8	TRBJ2-3	ASSLVGGGLADTQY
TRBV20-1	TRBJ1-3	SAQLQGTAIY
TRBV11-2	TRBJ1-1	ASSWTESTEAF
TRBV6-2/TRBV6-3	TRBJ1-1	ASRPDRGWGTEAF
TRBV2	TRBJ2-2	ASTQLVGELF
TRBV9	TRBJ1-3	ASSVDYDLVGYSGNTIY
TRBV4-1	TRBJ2-3	ASSQALARSTDTQY
TRBV6-6	TRBJ2-7	ASSYSGALYEQY